The 13 T cell receptor beta chains in this list originate from one sample, sequenced in a study of blood T cells in healthy people across ages. A second about 7 to 12 cycle PCR used barcoded and J-beta primers. One entry per CDR3 protein results from TCRdb running MiXCR on the 5' RACE reads. Of about 670,000 distinct CDR3 sequences in the sample, 40% to 45% were seen once. Source material: blood. The receptors shown here come from a man aged 80 or over in good health.

Concerning this clonotype itself: The junction departs from germline at one end; a sequencing error may be responsible. The chain carries TRBV5-1 and TRBJ2-5, with 9 bases matching TRBD1. This CDR3 has 14 amino acids. Germline V gene sequence: CDR1 SGHRS, CDR2 YFSETQ. CDR3 region: CACSLEGTGKTQYF. CDR3 sequence (DNA): TGCGCCTGCAGCTTGGAAGGGACAGGGAAGACCCAGTACTTC.

The chain recombines TRBV20-1 with TRBJ1-6; no reliable D call. V lost 0 bases and J 7 bases, leaving 4 bases between the germline ends. The CDR3 extends over 12 amino acids. The V gene's germline CDR1 is DFQATT and CDR2 SNEGSKA (reference sequence). The CDR3 nucleotides are TGCAGTGCTAGAGATGAGAATTCACCCCTCCACTTT. Translating it yields CSARDENSPLHF.

This clonotype was seen once. The rearrangement joins TRBV6-5 to TRBJ2-5; TRBD1 aligns across 9 bases. Gene TRBJ2-7 matches the end of the DNA better, so the J call may be wrong. Looked up from germline, CDR1 is MNHEY and CDR2 is SVGAGI. The CDR3 has 15 residues. CDR3 DNA sequence: TGTGCCAGCAGTTCCCTCGGGACAGGGATCTACGAGCAGTACTTC. It specifies CASSSLGTGIYEQYF.

This clonotype was seen a few times. The chain couples TRBV4-3 to TRBJ2-7; 10 nucleotides agree with TRBD2. The germline V gene encodes CDR1 LGHNA and CDR2 YSLEER. Unmatched junction bases numbered 8, after V lost 0 bases and J lost 6 bases. The CDR3 has 16 amino acids. CDR3 protein: CASSQDSQRGGSEQYF. The CDR3 nucleotides read TGCGCCAGCAGCCAAGATTCTCAGCGGGGGGGATCCGAGCAGTACTTC.

This clonotype was seen more than once but under ten times. The chain employs TRBV7-2 and TRBJ2-7; 8 nucleotides match TRBD2. CDR3 length: 15 residues. With 1 base clipped from V and 5 bases from J, the junction kept 7 bases outside the gene matches. Germline-derived CDR1 and CDR2 are SGHTA and FQGNSA. The CDR3 here is CASSLGGSGSNEQYF. The CDR3 coding sequence is TGTGCCAGCAGCTTAGGGGGGAGCGGGAGTAACGAGCAGTACTTC.

V is TRBV6-2 or TRBV6-3 and J is TRBJ2-3; 9 nucleotides line up with TRBD1. CDR1 and CDR2 (germline): MNHEY, SVGEGT. The V and J ends lost 7 bases and 0 bases, in that order; junction bases with no gene match: 20. The CDR3 sequence is 20 residues long. The CDR3 DNA reads TGTGCCAGCAAAACCAACAGGGGGCCAATAGCCGAAACTAGCACAGATACGCAGTATTTT. Residues: CASKTNRGPIAETSTDTQYF.

The chain couples TRBV7-2 to TRBJ2-3, with no clear D. The length of the CDR3 is 14 residues. Trimming took 5 bases from V and 3 from J, leaving 12 bases between them. The germline gives CDR1 SGHTA, CDR2 FQGNSA. The CDR3, as DNA: TGTGCCAGCAGCGCCAGACCATGGACAGATACGCAGTATTTT. Protein sequence: CASSARPWTDTQYF.

The CDR3 is CASSYSGLTRAYEQYF. The CDR3 bases are TGTGCCAGCAGTTACTCGGGCCTAACTCGAGCCTACGAGCAGTACTTC. The rearrangement joins TRBV6-5 to TRBJ2-7, with D unclear. The CDR3 totals 16 residues. The germline V gene encodes CDR1 MNHEY and CDR2 SVGAGI. Trimming left V 0 bases short and J 2 bases short, with 14 bases between.

This clonotype was seen a handful of times. The chain employs TRBV3-1 and TRBJ1-1; 8 bases are shared with TRBD1. The CDR3 is 14 residues long. Germline-derived CDR1 and CDR2 are LGHDT and YNNKEL (reference sequence). The J segment lost 7 bases and the V segment lost 5 bases, leaving 9 bases of the junction unmatched. The DNA of the CDR3 is TGTGCCAGCAGCTCCGACTCCGGGACAGGTGAAGCTTTCTTT. Translated, it gives CASSSDSGTGEAFF.

The rearrangement links TRBV2 to TRBJ2-5; tentatively, D is TRBD2 (6 bases). From germline, CDR1 is SNHLY and CDR2 FYNNEI. The CDR3 is 15 amino acids. V lost 2 bases to trimming and J lost 2 bases, with 12 bases between them. In DNA, the CDR3 is TGTGCCAGCAGTGAACGGGCGGGGAGACAAGAGACCCAGTACTTC. Its translation: CASSERAGRQETQYF.

This clonotype was counted between two and nine times. V is TRBV14 and J is TRBJ1-6, with D perhaps TRBD1 (5 bases). The CDR3 totals 16 residues. The V gene lost 2 bases and the J gene lost 5 bases, with 13 bases spanning the gap. Per germline, CDR1 SGHDN and CDR2 FVKESK. DNA of the CDR3: TGTGCCAGCAGCCAACTCGGACAAATGAATAATTCACCCCTCCACTTT. Translated, it gives CASSQLGQMNNSPLHF. The complete variable domain, with remaining parts taken from reference TRBV14 and TRBJ1-6, reads EAGVTQFPSHSVIEKGQTVTLRCDPISGHDNLYWYRRVMGKEIKFLLHFVKESKQDESGMPNNRFLAERTGGTYSTLKVQPAELEDSGVYFCASSQLGQMNNSPLHFGNGTRLTVT.

In this sample, this clonotype turned up once. V gene TRBV25-1 combines with J gene TRBJ2-5; TRBD2 might be the D (5 bases). This CDR3 comprises 14 residues. The V and J ends lost 4 bases and 4 bases respectively, with 13 bases between them. Germline loops: CDR1 MGHDK, CDR2 SYGVNS. CDR3 protein: CASSGRAEAETQYF. The DNA for the CDR3 is TGTGCCAGCAGTGGACGAGCGGAGGCAGAGACCCAGTACTTC.

This clonotype was detected ten times or more. The rearrangement links TRBV5-8 to TRBJ2-6, with D possibly matching TRBD1 (5 bases). The CDR3 runs to 16 residues. V was shortened by 1 base and J by 4 bases, with 12 bases between the two germline ends. The germline CDR1 and CDR2 sequences are SGHTS and YDEGEE. CDR3 in amino acids: CASSLLSGWGANVLTF. The CDR3 DNA is TGTGCCAGCAGCTTGTTATCAGGGTGGGGGGCCAACGTCCTGACTTTC.